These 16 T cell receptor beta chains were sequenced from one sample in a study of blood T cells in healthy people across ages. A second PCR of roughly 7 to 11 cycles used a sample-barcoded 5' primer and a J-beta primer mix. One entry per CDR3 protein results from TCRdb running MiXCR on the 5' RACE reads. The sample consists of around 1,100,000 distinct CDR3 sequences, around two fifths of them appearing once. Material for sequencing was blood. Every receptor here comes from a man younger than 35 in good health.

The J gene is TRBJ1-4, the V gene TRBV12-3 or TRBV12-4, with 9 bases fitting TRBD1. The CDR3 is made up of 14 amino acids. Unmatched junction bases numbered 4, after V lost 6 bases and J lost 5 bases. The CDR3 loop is CASREGTGNEKLFF. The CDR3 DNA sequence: TGTGCCAGCAGGGAGGGGACAGGGAATGAAAAACTGTTTTTT.

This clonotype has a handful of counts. CDR3 DNA: TGCAGCGTTGAATCCGCAAGTTACACTGAAGCTTTCTTT. Translated: CSVESASYTEAFF. The chain combines TRBV29-1 with TRBJ1-1; D remains unclear. Trimming took 2 bases from V and 3 from J, leaving 10 bases between them. CDR1 is SQVTM and CDR2 is ANQGSEA in the germline V gene. The CDR3 extends over 13 amino acids.

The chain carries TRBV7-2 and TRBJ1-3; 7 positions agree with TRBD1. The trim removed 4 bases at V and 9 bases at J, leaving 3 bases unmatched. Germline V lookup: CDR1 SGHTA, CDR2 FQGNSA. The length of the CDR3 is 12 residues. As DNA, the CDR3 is TGTGCCAGCAGCTCAACAGGGGTCACCATATATTTT. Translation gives CASSSTGVTIYF.

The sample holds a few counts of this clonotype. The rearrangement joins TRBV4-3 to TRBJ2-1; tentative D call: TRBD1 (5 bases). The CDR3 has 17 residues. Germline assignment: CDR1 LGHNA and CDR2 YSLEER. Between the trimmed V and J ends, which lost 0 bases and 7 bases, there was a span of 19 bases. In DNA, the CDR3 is TGCGCCAGCAGCCAAGAAACTCAGGGAAACTTGGGGAATGAGCAGTTCTTC. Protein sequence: CASSQETQGNLGNEQFF.

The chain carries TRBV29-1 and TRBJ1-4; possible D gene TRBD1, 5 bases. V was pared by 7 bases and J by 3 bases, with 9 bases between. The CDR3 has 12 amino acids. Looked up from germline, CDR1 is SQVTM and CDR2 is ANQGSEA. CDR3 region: CSARQPNEKLFF. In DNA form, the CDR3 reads TGCAGCGCCAGACAGCCTAATGAAAAACTGTTTTTT.

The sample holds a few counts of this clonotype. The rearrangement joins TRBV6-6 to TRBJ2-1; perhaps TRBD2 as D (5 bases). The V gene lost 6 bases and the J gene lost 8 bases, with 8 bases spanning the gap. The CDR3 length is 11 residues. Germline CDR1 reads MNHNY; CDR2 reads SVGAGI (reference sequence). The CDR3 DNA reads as TGTGCCAGCAGGGAGGACGATGAGCAGTTCTTC. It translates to CASREDDEQFF.

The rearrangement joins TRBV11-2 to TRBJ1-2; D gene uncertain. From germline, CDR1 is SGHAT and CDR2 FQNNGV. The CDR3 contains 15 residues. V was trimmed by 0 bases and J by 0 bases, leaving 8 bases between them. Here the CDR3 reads CASSLEGAANYGYTF. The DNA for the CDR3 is TGTGCCAGCAGCTTAGAGGGTGCAGCTAACTATGGCTACACCTTC. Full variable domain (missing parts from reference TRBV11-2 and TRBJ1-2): EAGVAQSPRYKIIEKRQSVAFWCNPISGHATLYWYQQILGQGPKLLIQFQNNGVVDDSQLPKDRFSAERLKGVDSTLKIQPAKLEDSAVYLCASSLEGAANYGYTFGSGTRLTVV.

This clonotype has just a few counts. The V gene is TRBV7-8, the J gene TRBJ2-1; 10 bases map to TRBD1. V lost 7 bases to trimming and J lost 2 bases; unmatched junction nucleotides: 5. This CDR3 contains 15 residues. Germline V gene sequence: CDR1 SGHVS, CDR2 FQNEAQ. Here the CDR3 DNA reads TGTGCCAGCACGGGGGACAGGGGCACCTACAATGAGCAGTTCTTC. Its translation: CASTGDRGTYNEQFF.

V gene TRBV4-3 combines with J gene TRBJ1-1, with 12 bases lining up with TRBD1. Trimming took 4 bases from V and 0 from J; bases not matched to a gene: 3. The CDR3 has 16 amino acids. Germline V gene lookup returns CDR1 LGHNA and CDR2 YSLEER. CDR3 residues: CASSRDRGLVNTEAFF. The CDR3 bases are TGCGCCAGCAGCCGGGACAGGGGGCTGGTGAACACTGAAGCTTTCTTT.

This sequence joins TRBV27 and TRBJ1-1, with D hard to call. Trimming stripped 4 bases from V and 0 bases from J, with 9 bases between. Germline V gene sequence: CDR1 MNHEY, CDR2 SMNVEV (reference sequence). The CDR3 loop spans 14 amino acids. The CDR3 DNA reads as TGTGCCAGCAGTTCGCTGACGGTGAACACTGAAGCTTTCTTT. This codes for CASSSLTVNTEAFF.

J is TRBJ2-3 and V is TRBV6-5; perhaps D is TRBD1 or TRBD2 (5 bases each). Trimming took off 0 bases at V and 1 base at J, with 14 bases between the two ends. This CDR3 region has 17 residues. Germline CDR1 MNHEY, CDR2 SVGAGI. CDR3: CASSYSIGTAGTDTQYF. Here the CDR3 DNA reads TGTGCCAGCAGTTACTCGATTGGGACGGCCGGCACAGATACGCAGTATTTT.

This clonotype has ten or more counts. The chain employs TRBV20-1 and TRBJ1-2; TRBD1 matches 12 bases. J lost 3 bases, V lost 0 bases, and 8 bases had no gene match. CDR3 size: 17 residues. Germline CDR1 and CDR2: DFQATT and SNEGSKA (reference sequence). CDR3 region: CSARDRDRGRKDYGYTF. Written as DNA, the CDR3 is TGCAGTGCTAGAGATCGGGACAGGGGGCGTAAAGACTATGGCTACACCTTC.

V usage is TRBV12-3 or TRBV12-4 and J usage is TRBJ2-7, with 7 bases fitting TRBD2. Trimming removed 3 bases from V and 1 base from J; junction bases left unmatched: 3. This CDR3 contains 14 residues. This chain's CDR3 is CASSLMGGSYEQYF. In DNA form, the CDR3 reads TGTGCCAGCAGTTTGATGGGGGGGTCCTACGAGCAGTACTTC.

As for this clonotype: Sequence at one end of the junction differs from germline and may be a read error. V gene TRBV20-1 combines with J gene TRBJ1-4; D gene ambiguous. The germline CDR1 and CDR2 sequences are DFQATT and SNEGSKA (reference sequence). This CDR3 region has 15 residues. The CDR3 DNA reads TGCAGTGCTATACGTAGTACCCCAACTAATGAAAAACAGTTTTTT. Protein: CSAIRSTPTNEKQFF.

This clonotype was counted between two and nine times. This CDR3 is CAWSVSAYEQYF. The DNA of the CDR3 is TGTGCCTGGAGTGTCTCAGCCTACGAGCAGTACTTC. The rearrangement joins TRBV30 to TRBJ2-7; D gene ambiguous. CDR3 length: 12 amino acids. Germline CDR1 reads GTSNPN; CDR2 reads SVGIG (reference sequence). V lost 0 bases to trimming and J lost 2 bases, with 5 bases between them.

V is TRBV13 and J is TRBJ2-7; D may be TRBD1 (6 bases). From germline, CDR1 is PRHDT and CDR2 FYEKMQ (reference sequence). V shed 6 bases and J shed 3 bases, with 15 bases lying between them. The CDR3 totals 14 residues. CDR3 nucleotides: TGTGCCAGCAGATTCAGGGGTTTGGGCTACGAGCAGTACTTC. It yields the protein CASRFRGLGYEQYF.